The T cell receptor (beta chain) under discussion was sequenced for a study of cytomegalovirus exposure and HLA in healthy donors. General study findings and limits: Later analysis suggested links between common viral pathogens and several top significant clusters.

Comments on this clone: Its antigen is undetermined.

PCR involved 60 Vbeta and 13 Jbeta primers. The assay was immunoSEQ multiplex PCR, and TCRdb's table has in-frame clones only and misses some. The repertoire includes more than 90,000 clones, around three quarters of them detected once, and almost 3% sits in the top ten. There are 14 residues in the CDR3. Germline CDR1 reads SGDLS; CDR2 reads YYNGEE. Trimming took off 4 bases at V and 1 base at J, with 12 bases between the two ends. Sequenced input: PBMCs. The V call is TRBV9, the J call TRBJ2-7; possibly TRBD1 for D (6 bases). The TCR was taken from a young woman in good health and CMV-seropositive. CDR3: CASSMNRVSYEQYF. The DNA for the CDR3 is TGTGCCAGCAGCATGAACAGGGTGTCCTACGAGCAGTACTTC. The full variable domain, its missing parts supplied by reference TRBV9 and TRBJ2-7, is DSGVTQTPKHLITATGQRVTLRCSPRSGDLSVYWYQQSLDQGLQFLIQYYNGEERAKGNILERFSAQQFPDLHSELNLSSLELGDSALYFCASSMNRVSYEQYFGPGTRLTVT.